This is a list of T cell receptor beta chains from one sample in a study of blood T cell repertoires in COVID-19. Repertoires were generated with immunoSEQ multiplex PCR, while TCRdb's copy carries only in-frame clones and drops some. This table holds 350,000 to 400,000 clones, about 89% found once. Sequenced sample: PBMCs or T cells enriched from blood (not recorded which). These receptor sequences come from a woman between 40 and 50 years old who had been exposed to COVID-19. The CDR3 runs from the conserved cysteine through the conserved F or W. A D gene is named only where the DNA matches it firmly. Clone size appears in some rows only: once, few, many, or a class for an expanded clone.

CDR3 protein | CDR3 DNA | D gene | V gene | clone size | J gene
CASSYSGGRHGYTF | TGTGCCAGCAGTTACTCGGGGGGTAGGCATGGCTACACCTTC | NA | TRBV6-5 | NA | TRBJ1-2
CSVGGPNTEAFF | TGCAGCGTCGGGGGGCCGAACACTGAAGCTTTCTTT | NA | TRBV29-1 | NA | TRBJ1-1
CASSDPTDNEQFF | TGTGCCAGCAGCGACCCAACGGACAATGAGCAGTTCTTC | NA | TRBV9 | NA | TRBJ2-1
CASSPRTESYGYTF | TGTGCCAGCAGCCCAAGGACAGAATCCTATGGCTACACCTTC | NA | TRBV11-2 | once | TRBJ1-2
CATSGQGENIQYF | TGTGCCACCTCGGGACAGGGCGAAAACATTCAGTACTTC | TRBD1 | TRBV24-1 | NA | TRBJ2-4
CATEGTGSSANYGYTF | TGTGCCACCGAAGGGACAGGGAGTTCCGCTAACTATGGCTACACCTTC | TRBD1 | TRBV2 | NA | TRBJ1-2
CASSLPPGHSISGANVLTF | TGTGCCAGCAGCTTACCGCCGGGACACAGCATCTCTGGGGCCAACGTCCTGACTTTC | NA | TRBV7-3 | NA | TRBJ2-6
CASTLSQATSYEQYF | TGTGCCAGCACCCTGTCTCAGGCGACCTCCTACGAGCAGTACTTC | NA | TRBV7-2 | NA | TRBJ2-7
CASFNGLYGYTF | TGTGCCAGCTTTAACGGACTCTATGGCTACACCTTC | NA | TRBV21-1 | NA | TRBJ1-2
CASSLTTVNTEAFF | TGCGCCAGCAGCTTGACCACAGTGAACACTGAAGCTTTCTTT | NA | TRBV5-1 | NA | TRBJ1-1
CAISPGGRGYEQYF | TGTGCCATCAGTCCGGGGGGGCGTGGGTACGAGCAGTACTTC | TRBD2 | TRBV10-3 | NA | TRBJ2-7
CASSPRTGSSSPQHF | TGTGCCAGCAGTCCCCGGACAGGGAGTTCGTCGCCCCAGCATTTT | TRBD1 | TRBV27 | NA | TRBJ1-5
CASSLVIAGGNQETQYF | TGCGCCAGCAGCTTGGTCATAGCGGGGGGTAACCAAGAGACCCAGTACTTC | TRBD2 | TRBV5-1 | NA | TRBJ2-5
CARSLDRANSNQPQHF | TGTGCCAGAAGCTTGGACAGGGCGAATAGCAATCAGCCCCAGCATTTT | NA | TRBV5-3 | NA | TRBJ1-5
CASSLRQGGEAFF | TGCGCCAGCAGTCTAAGACAGGGGGGTGAAGCTTTCTTT | TRBD1 | TRBV10-1 | NA | TRBJ1-1
CATSAPPGETQYF | TGTGCCACCAGTGCCCCCCCGGGGGAGACCCAGTACTTC | NA | TRBV24-1 | NA | TRBJ2-5
CASGSNTGRGINTEAFF | TGTGCTAGTGGTTCGAATACAGGTCGCGGAATCAACACTGAAGCTTTCTTT | NA | TRBV12-5 | NA | TRBJ1-1
CASSFAKGQANEKLFF | TGTGCCAGCAGCTTCGCGAAGGGACAGGCTAATGAAAAACTGTTTTTT | TRBD1 | TRBV5-5 | once | TRBJ1-4
CASSLNGQGRMNTEAFF | TGCGCCAGCAGCTTGAATGGACAGGGAAGAATGAACACTGAAGCTTTCTTT | TRBD1 | TRBV5-1 | NA | TRBJ1-1
CASSVALSSYEQYF | TGCGCCAGCAGTGTAGCGCTTAGCTCCTACGAGCAGTACTTC | NA | TRBV10-2 | once | TRBJ2-7
CASSEQDFQAKNIQYF | TGTGCCAGCAGTGAGCAGGACTTTCAGGCCAAAAACATTCAGTACTTC | NA | TRBV2 | NA | TRBJ2-4
CASPTIYEQYF | TGTGCCAGCCCAACAATTTACGAGCAGTACTTC | NA | TRBV5-6 | NA | TRBJ2-7
CASSLGQQVNEKLFF | TGTGCCAGCAGCTTAGGTCAACAGGTTAATGAAAAACTGTTTTTT | NA | TRBV11-2 | NA | TRBJ1-4
CAWGRLQETQYF | TGTGCCTGGGGTAGATTGCAAGAGACCCAGTACTTC | NA | TRBV30 | NA | TRBJ2-5
CASSEVSTGARSPLHF | TGTGCCAGCAGTGAAGTGTCGACAGGGGCCCGGTCACCCCTCCACTTT | TRBD1 | TRBV6-1 | NA | TRBJ1-6
CASSFERSGSPLHF | TGCGCCAGCAGCTTTGAGAGGTCTGGGTCACCCCTCCACTTT | NA | TRBV5-1 | NA | TRBJ1-6
CASGLYGNSEAFF | TGTGCTAGTGGTTTGTACGGGAATAGTGAAGCTTTCTTT | NA | TRBV12-5 | once | TRBJ1-1
CASSQLDRTFTGELFF | TGTGCCAGTAGTCAACTGGACAGGACTTTCACCGGGGAGCTGTTTTTT | TRBD1 | TRBV19 | NA | TRBJ2-2
CAWSVRQGYTF | TGTGCCTGGAGTGTCAGGCAGGGCTACACCTTC | NA | TRBV30 | NA | TRBJ1-2
CASSLGPQGKGGRYTEAFF | TGTGCCAGCAGCTTAGGGCCCCAGGGGAAAGGTGGTAGGTACACTGAAGCTTTCTTT | NA | TRBV7-2 | NA | TRBJ1-1
CATSDTGTSNYNEQFF | TGTGCCACCAGTGATACTGGGACTAGTAACTACAATGAGCAGTTCTTC | TRBD2 | TRBV24-1 | NA | TRBJ2-1
CASSPLSHPNTEAFF | TGTGCCAGCAGCCCCCTCAGTCACCCTAACACTGAAGCTTTCTTT | NA | TRBV7-9 | NA | TRBJ1-1
CATIRSGAEAFF | TGTGCCACAATTCGGTCGGGGGCTGAAGCTTTCTTT | NA | TRBV2 | NA | TRBJ1-1